Presented here are 11 T cell receptor beta chains from one specimen sequenced in a study of blood T cell repertoires in COVID-19. Only in-frame clones appear in the TCRdb table, and some are missing; sequencing was by immunoSEQ multiplex PCR. Among fewer than 100,000 clones listed, around 87% were seen once. Source material: peripheral blood. Receptor source: a human donor with acute or convalescent COVID-19. The donor label of this sample is uncertain.

The DNA of the CDR3 is TGTGCCAGCAGCGGGACAGGGGGCCACCAAGAGACCCAGTACTTC. Protein: CASSGTGGHQETQYF. This sequence joins TRBV9 and TRBJ2-5; TRBD1 aligns across 11 bases. CDR3 length equals 15 residues. V lost 3 bases to trimming and J lost 0 bases; unmatched junction nucleotides: 1. Germline V lookup: CDR1 SGDLS, CDR2 YYNGEE. Combining the CDR3 with reference TRBV9 and TRBJ2-5 gives the whole variable domain DSGVTQTPKHLITATGQRVTLRCSPRSGDLSVYWYQQSLDQGLQFLIQYYNGEERAKGNILERFSAQQFPDLHSELNLSSLELGDSALYFCASSGTGGHQETQYFGPGTRLLVL.

CDR3 bases: TGTGCCAGCAGTTACGATAGGACTCCCACAGATACGCAGTATTTT. This codes for CASSYDRTPTDTQYF. The chain uses TRBV6-5 and TRBJ2-3; D is perhaps TRBD2 (5 bases). The germline V gene encodes CDR1 MNHEY and CDR2 SVGAGI. The V end was cut by 2 bases, the J end by 2 bases, with 11 bases between. The CDR3 has 15 residues.

This chain links TRBV27 with TRBJ2-7; 10 bases match TRBD2. Per germline, CDR1 MNHEY and CDR2 SMNVEV (reference sequence). This CDR3 has 15 residues. V lost 0 bases to trimming and J lost 1 base; unmatched junction nucleotides: 0. The CDR3 DNA reads TGTGCCAGCAGTTTATCTAGCGGGGGGTCCTACGAGCAGTACTTC. It encodes CASSLSSGGSYEQYF.

This chain joins TRBV4-2 and TRBJ1-2; perhaps TRBD1 as D (5 bases). From germline, CDR1 is LGHNA and CDR2 YNFKEQ. This CDR3 has 13 residues. V dropped 2 bases and J dropped 4 bases, with 8 bases sitting between them. CDR3 residues: CASSQTGSYGYTF. The CDR3 DNA reads as TGTGCCAGCAGCCAAACAGGCTCCTATGGCTACACCTTC.

This clone came up a few times. The chain couples TRBV6-5 to TRBJ1-4, with a weak D call TRBD1 (5 bases). This CDR3 has 15 residues. Germline-derived CDR1 and CDR2 are MNHEY and SVGAGI. Trimming took off 0 bases at V and 7 bases at J, with 12 bases between the two ends. DNA for the CDR3: TGTGCCAGCAGTTACTCGACAGAAACCGGTGAAAAACTGTTTTTT. It yields the protein CASSYSTETGEKLFF.

This clone was counted a single time. The CDR3 reads CASSLGTGRAQGGEAFF. The CDR3, as DNA: TGTGCCAGCTCACTAGGGACAGGGAGGGCCCAAGGGGGCGAAGCTTTCTTT. The chain links TRBV18 to TRBJ1-1, with 9 bases that match TRBD1. This CDR3 is built from 17 residues. The V and J ends lost 4 bases and 8 bases, in that order; junction bases with no gene match: 17. CDR1 and CDR2 from the germline V gene are KGHSH and LQKENI.

CDR3 sequence reads: CASSSTDRGGNEQFF. CDR3 nucleotide sequence: TGTGCCAGTAGTTCTACTGACAGGGGTGGCAATGAGCAGTTCTTC. The gene calls are TRBV19 and TRBJ2-1, with TRBD1 matching over 8 bases. Germline CDR1 reads LNHDA; CDR2 reads SQIVND (reference sequence). This CDR3 is built from 15 residues. Trimming removed 5 bases from V and 6 bases from J; junction bases left unmatched: 9. Filled out from reference TRBV19 and TRBJ2-1, the complete variable domain reads DGGITQSPKYLFRKEGQNVTLSCEQNLNHDAMYWYRQDPGQGLRLIYYSQIVNDFQKGDIAEGYSVSREKKESFPLTVTSAQKNPTAFYLCASSSTDRGGNEQFFGPGTRLTVL.

The gene calls are TRBV18 and TRBJ2-1; 8 bases align to TRBD2. V trimming: 2 bases; J trimming: 2 bases; junction bases outside the gene matches: 8. The germline CDR1 and CDR2 sequences are KGHSH and LQKENI. CDR3 length equals 17 residues. DNA of the CDR3: TGTGCCAGCTCACCAACAGTAGCGGGGTTAACCTACAATGAGCAGTTCTTC. Translating gives CASSPTVAGLTYNEQFF.

This clone has only one observation. J is TRBJ2-5 and V is TRBV11-1, with 9 bases fitting TRBD1. V trimming: 6 bases; J trimming: 0 bases; junction bases outside the gene matches: 5. Germline V gene data show CDR1 as SGHAT and CDR2 as FQDESV (reference sequence). The CDR3 contains 15 residues. CDR3 nucleotide sequence: TGTGCCAGCAGGGGGGACAGGGCCCACCAAGAGACCCAGTACTTC. This gives the protein CASRGDRAHQETQYF.

This chain joins TRBV25-1 and TRBJ1-1; a weak D match, TRBD1 (6 bases). The CDR3 totals 12 residues. Per germline, CDR1 MGHDK and CDR2 SYGVNS. V lost 6 bases and J lost 10, with 15 bases in between. CDR3 DNA sequence: TGTGCCAGCAGACGACGGACAGAAGGAGCTTTCTTT. Amino acid sequence: CASRRRTEGAFF.

This chain uses TRBV7-9 with TRBJ1-2, with 7 bases aligning to TRBD1. V lost 1 base, J lost 8 bases, and 10 bases stayed unmatched. Looked up from germline, CDR1 is SEHNR and CDR2 is FQNEAQ (reference sequence). The CDR3 spans 15 residues. The CDR3 protein is CASSLEGAQGRGYTF. The CDR3 bases are TGTGCCAGCAGCTTAGAGGGGGCCCAGGGCCGCGGCTACACCTTC.